This T cell receptor beta chain stems from a study of molecular identifiers for immune sequencing clone quantification. The table lists this clonotype with a few counts. TCRdb itself ran the PCR reads through MiXCR, one entry per CDR3 protein. This repertoire shows around 480,000 distinct CDR3 sequences, over 20% found once; its top ten account for 0.7% to 1%. The trim removed 5 bases at V and 5 bases at J, leaving 7 bases unmatched. The V gene's germline CDR1 is SEHNR and CDR2 FQNEAQ (reference sequence). This CDR3 has 14 amino acids. The J gene is TRBJ2-7, the V gene TRBV7-9, with 9 positions matching TRBD1. This receptor was obtained from a human donor in good health. Some libraries in this study had Jurkat cell RNA spiked in. Sequencing was carried out using naive CD8+ T cells from blood, with Jurkat cell RNA spiked in. Noted subset: FACS-sorted CD8+CD4-CCR7+CD45RA+ naive T cells. In DNA form, the CDR3 reads TGTGCCAGCAGCCCCGGACAGGGGATGGACGAGCAGTACTTC. It translates to CASSPGQGMDEQYF. The full variable domain, with the rest looked up from reference TRBV7-9 and TRBJ2-7, is DTGVSQNPRHKITKRGQNVTFRCDPISEHNRLYWYRQTLGQGPEFLTYFQNEAQLEKSRLLSDRFSAERPKGSFSTLEIQRTEQGDSAMYLCASSPGQGMDEQYFGPGTRLTVT.